The clone carrying this T cell receptor beta chain appeared many times. These data are taken from a study of T-cell reconstitution after alpha-beta-depleted transplantation in children. In germline, CDR1 is DFQATT, CDR2 SNEGSKA (reference sequence). The CDR3 consists of 13 residues. Trimming removed 1 base from V and 5 bases from J, with 11 bases in between. Unique molecular identifiers were incorporated when the TCRbeta library was constructed. TCRdb used MiXCR to reprocess the PCR reads, holding one entry per CDR3 protein. The data hold approximately 340,000 distinct CDR3 sequences, with under 13% observed a single time.

The source material was PBMCs from the stem cell graft donor, sampled from the stem cell graft. This receptor was obtained from a human donor who donated a stem cell graft to a child with acute lymphoblastic leukemia. This rearrangement joins TRBV20-1 to TRBJ2-5, with D perhaps TRBD2 (5 bases). Here the CDR3 DNA reads TGCAGTGCTAGAGTCGGAGGCGCGGAGACCCAGTACTTC. The encoded protein is CSARVGGAETQYF.